This entry features one T cell receptor (beta chain) sequence. This record belongs to a study of T cells in Graves' hyperthyroidism and ophthalmopathy. Orbital computed tomography, thyroid ultrasound, serum thyroxine and TRAb, and clinical symptoms together informed the diagnoses. The CDR3 spans 14 residues. Germline CDR1 is DFQATT and CDR2 is SNEGSKA (reference sequence). V shed 6 bases and J 4 bases; nucleotides not matched to a gene: 9. What was amplified from RNA transcripts were TCR beta CDR3 regions. The HTBI primer set was used in a first-round RT-PCR of the TCR CDR3. TCRdb fed the multiplex PCR reads into MiXCR, producing one record per CDR3 protein. The table has 550,000 to 700,000 distinct CDR3 sequences, around 46% seen once; the top ten hold 15% to 20%.

The clonotype originates from an adult woman with Graves' disease, either hyperthyroidism or ophthalmopathy (not recorded which). The chain is built from TRBV20-1 and TRBJ2-3, with 8 bases identical to TRBD2. Sequenced material: peripheral blood or thyroid tissue (not recorded which). CDR3 sequence (DNA): TGCAGTGCACCAACCCCGGGACTAGCAGATACGCAGTATTTT. It translates to CSAPTPGLADTQYF.